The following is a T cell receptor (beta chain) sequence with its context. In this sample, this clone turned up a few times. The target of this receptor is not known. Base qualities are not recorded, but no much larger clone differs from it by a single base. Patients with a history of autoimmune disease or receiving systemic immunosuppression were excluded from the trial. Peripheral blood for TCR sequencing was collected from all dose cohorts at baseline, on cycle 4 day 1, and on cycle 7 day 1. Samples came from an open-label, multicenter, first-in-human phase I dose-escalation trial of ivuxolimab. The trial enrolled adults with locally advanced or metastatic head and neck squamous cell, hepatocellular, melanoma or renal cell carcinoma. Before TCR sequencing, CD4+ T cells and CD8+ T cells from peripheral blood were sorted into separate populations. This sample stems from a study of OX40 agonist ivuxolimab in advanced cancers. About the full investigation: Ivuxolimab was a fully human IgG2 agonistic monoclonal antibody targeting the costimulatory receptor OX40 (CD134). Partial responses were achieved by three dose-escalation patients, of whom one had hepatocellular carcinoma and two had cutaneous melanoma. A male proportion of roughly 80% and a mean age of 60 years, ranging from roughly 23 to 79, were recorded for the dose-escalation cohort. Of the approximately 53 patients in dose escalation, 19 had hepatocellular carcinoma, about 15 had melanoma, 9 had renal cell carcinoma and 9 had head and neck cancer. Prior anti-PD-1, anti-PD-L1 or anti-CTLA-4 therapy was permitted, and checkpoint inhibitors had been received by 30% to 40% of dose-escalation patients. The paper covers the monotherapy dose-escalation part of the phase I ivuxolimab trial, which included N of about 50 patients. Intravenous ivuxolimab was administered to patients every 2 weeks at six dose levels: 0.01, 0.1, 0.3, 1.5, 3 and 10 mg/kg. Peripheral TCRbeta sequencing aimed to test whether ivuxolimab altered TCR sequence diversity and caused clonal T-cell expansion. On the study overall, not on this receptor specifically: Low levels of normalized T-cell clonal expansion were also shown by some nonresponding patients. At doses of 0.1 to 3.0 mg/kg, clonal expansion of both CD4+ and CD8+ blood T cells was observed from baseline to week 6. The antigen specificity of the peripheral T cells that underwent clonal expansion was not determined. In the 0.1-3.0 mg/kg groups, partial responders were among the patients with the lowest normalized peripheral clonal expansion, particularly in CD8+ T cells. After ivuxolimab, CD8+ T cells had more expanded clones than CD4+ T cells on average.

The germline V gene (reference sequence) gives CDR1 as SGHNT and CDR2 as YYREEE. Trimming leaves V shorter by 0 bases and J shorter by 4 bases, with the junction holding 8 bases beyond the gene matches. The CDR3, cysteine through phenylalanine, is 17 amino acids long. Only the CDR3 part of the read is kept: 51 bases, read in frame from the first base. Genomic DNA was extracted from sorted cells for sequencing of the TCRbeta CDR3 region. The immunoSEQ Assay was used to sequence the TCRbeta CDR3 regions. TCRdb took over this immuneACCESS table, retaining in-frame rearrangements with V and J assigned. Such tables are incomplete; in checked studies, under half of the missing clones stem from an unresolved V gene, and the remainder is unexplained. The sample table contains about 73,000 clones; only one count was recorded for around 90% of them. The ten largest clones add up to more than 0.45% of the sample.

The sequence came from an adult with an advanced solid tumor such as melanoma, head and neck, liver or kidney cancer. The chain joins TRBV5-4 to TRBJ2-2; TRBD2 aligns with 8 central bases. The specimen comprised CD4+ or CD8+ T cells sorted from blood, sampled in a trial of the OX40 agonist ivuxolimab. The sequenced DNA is TGTGCCAGCAGCTTGGTCCTAGCGGGTGCTTTCACCGGGGAGCTGTTTTTT. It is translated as CASSLVLAGAFTGELFF.